One and the same sample provided the 29 T cell receptor beta chains below, sequenced in a study of blood T cell repertoires in COVID-19. The repertoire was sequenced with immunoSEQ multiplex PCR; TCRdb's copy has only in-frame clones and lacks some. Of 150,000 to 170,000 clones listed, under 95% are singletons. The specimen was peripheral blood. These receptor sequences come from a man aged 50 or older with acute or convalescent COVID-19.

CDR3 sequence reads: CASSKGLAGAGTQYF. The DNA for the CDR3 is TGTGCCAGTAGCAAAGGACTAGCGGGGGCCGGGACGCAGTATTTT. The chain has TRBV19 and TRBJ2-3; 13 nucleotides match TRBD2. There are 15 residues in the CDR3. Germline V gives CDR1 LNHDA, CDR2 SQIVND (reference sequence). The ends lost 6 bases at V and 9 bases at J; junction bases unmatched: 9.

The rearrangement joins TRBV28 to TRBJ1-4; 7 bases match TRBD1. Germline CDR1 is MDHEN and CDR2 is SYDVKM. V trimming: 4 bases; J trimming: 4 bases; junction bases outside the gene matches: 3. The CDR3 has 14 residues. The CDR3 nucleotides read TGTGCCAGCAGTTCGGGACAGATTAATGAAAAACTGTTTTTT. Translated: CASSSGQINEKLFF.

This clone was seen more than once but under ten times. The chain uses TRBV27 and TRBJ1-6, with 7 nucleotides matching TRBD1. The CDR3 is 14 residues long. V lost 4 bases, J lost 9 bases, and 6 bases stayed unmatched. The germline gives CDR1 MNHEY, CDR2 SMNVEV (reference sequence). The CDR3 here is CASSSDRLTSPLHF. The CDR3 DNA follows: TGTGCCAGCAGTTCGGACAGGCTTACTTCACCCCTCCACTTT.

The rearrangement joins TRBV28 to TRBJ1-5, with a weak D call TRBD1 (5 bases). V was pared by 2 bases and J by 1 base, with 21 bases between. Germline V gives CDR1 MDHEN, CDR2 SYDVKM. This CDR3 is 19 amino acids long. The CDR3 bases are TGTGCCAGCAGTTTACTCTCCCCGGGGGGTACGGTAAGCAATCAGCCCCAGCATTTT. Protein: CASSLLSPGGTVSNQPQHF. Looking up the rest from reference TRBV28 and TRBJ1-5 gives the full variable domain: DVKVTQSSRYLVKRTGEKVFLECVQDMDHENMFWYRQDPGLGLRLIYFSYDVKMKEKGDIPEGYSVSREKKERFSLILESASTNQTSMYLCASSLLSPGGTVSNQPQHFGDGTRLSIL.

The V call is TRBV19, the J call TRBJ2-7, with 9 bases fitting TRBD1. Losses at the gene ends were 0 bases for V and 4 bases for J; bases not matched to a gene: 7. The CDR3 is 16 residues long. Germline-derived CDR1 and CDR2 are LNHDA and SQIVND (reference sequence). The CDR3 region has the DNA TGTGCCAGTAGTATAGATCTCGGACAGGGGACTTACGAGCAGTACTTC. It encodes CASSIDLGQGTYEQYF.

The chain has TRBV9 and TRBJ1-4; a possible D gene is TRBD1 (5 bases). Germline CDR1 and CDR2: SGDLS and YYNGEE. The CDR3 has 15 amino acids. The V and J ends lost 5 bases and 4 bases respectively, with 15 bases between them. The DNA for the CDR3 is TGTGCCAGCAGTGCTGACGGGACTAATAATGAAAAACTGTTTTTT. Protein sequence: CASSADGTNNEKLFF.

This chain connects TRBV24-1 to TRBJ2-1; TRBD1 agrees at 11 bases. Germline values: CDR1 KGHDR, CDR2 SFDVKD. The CDR3 spans 17 residues. Losses at the gene ends were 3 bases for V and 7 bases for J; bases not matched to a gene: 10. The CDR3 is CATSDLGTGGQKNEQFF. CDR3 nucleotides: TGTGCCACCAGTGATCTAGGGACAGGGGGTCAGAAAAATGAGCAGTTCTTC.

This CDR3 reads CASSHWDRVNTGELFF. In DNA form, the CDR3 reads TGTGCCAGCAGCCACTGGGACAGGGTGAACACCGGGGAGCTGTTTTTT. V usage is TRBV3-1 (or the pseudogene TRBV3-2) and J usage is TRBJ2-2; TRBD1 agrees at 9 bases. The germline CDR1 and CDR2 sequences are LGHDT and YNNKEL (reference sequence). J was trimmed by 1 base and V by 3 bases; bases with no gene match: 3. The CDR3 loop spans 16 amino acids.

The rearrangement uses TRBV20-1 and TRBJ2-3; 11 bases align to TRBD2. V was pared by 3 bases and J by 5 bases, with 10 bases of the junction left unmatched. The germline gives CDR1 DFQATT, CDR2 SNEGSKA (reference sequence). This CDR3 contains 16 residues. CDR3 region: CSASRHSGGAGDTQYF. The CDR3 DNA is TGCAGTGCTAGTAGGCATAGCGGGGGGGCCGGAGATACGCAGTATTTT.

This chain uses TRBV9 with TRBJ1-6, with TRBD1 matching 7 bases. This CDR3 spans 15 amino acids. Germline V gene lookup returns CDR1 SGDLS and CDR2 YYNGEE. V trimming: 4 bases; J trimming: 5 bases; junction bases outside the gene matches: 6. The DNA of the CDR3 is TGTGCCAGCAGCTCAGCCGGGACAGATAATTCACCCCTCCACTTT. This codes for CASSSAGTDNSPLHF.

DNA for the CDR3: TGTGCCAGTAGACGTCCCGGGTGGGGACAGGGGCTTCCGAACACTGAAGCTTTCTTT. This translates into CASRRPGWGQGLPNTEAFF. The chain joins TRBV19 to TRBJ1-1; 10 nucleotides match TRBD1. J was trimmed by 1 base and V by 6 bases; bases with no gene match: 17. The CDR3 length is 19 residues. The germline V gene encodes CDR1 LNHDA and CDR2 SQIVND (reference sequence).

CDR3 sequence (DNA): TGTGCCTGGAGTCTAGCGGGAGGGCCGTGGGGCACAGATACGCAGTATTTT. It translates to CAWSLAGGPWGTDTQYF. The rearrangement joins TRBV30 to TRBJ2-3; TRBD2 matches 12 bases. After removal of 2 bases from V and 1 base from J, the junction contained 7 bases not matched to a gene. Germline values: CDR1 GTSNPN, CDR2 SVGIG (reference sequence). CDR3 length: 17 residues.

This chain uses TRBV18 with TRBJ2-5; D is perhaps TRBD2 (5 bases). V was trimmed by 6 bases and J by 5 bases, leaving 22 bases between them. The CDR3 loop spans 16 amino acids. The germline V gene encodes CDR1 KGHSH and CDR2 LQKENI. As DNA, the CDR3 is TGTGCCAGCTCGGAGCGGAGGTTGACTTCGGGGGAGACCCAGTACTTC. Amino acid sequence: CASSERRLTSGETQYF.

This sequence joins TRBV4-1 and TRBJ1-6; D might be TRBD1 (6 bases). V lost 0 bases and J lost 6, with 15 bases in between. The CDR3 sequence is 17 residues long. Germline CDR1 is MGHRA and CDR2 is YSYEKL. The CDR3 coding sequence is TGCGCCAGCAGCCAAGATTCCCGAGGACAGAGTAATTCACCCCTCCACTTT. It translates to CASSQDSRGQSNSPLHF.

The chain employs TRBV7-9 and TRBJ1-1, with 10 positions matching TRBD1. V shed 3 bases and J 6 bases; nucleotides not matched to a gene: 7. CDR3 length equals 15 residues. The germline V gene encodes CDR1 SEHNR and CDR2 FQNEAQ (reference sequence). The CDR3: CASSLGDRGLAEAFF. The DNA of the CDR3 is TGTGCCAGCAGCTTGGGGGACAGGGGTCTAGCTGAAGCTTTCTTT. Full variable domain (missing parts from reference TRBV7-9 and TRBJ1-1): DTGVSQNPRHKITKRGQNVTFRCDPISEHNRLYWYRQTLGQGPEFLTYFQNEAQLEKSRLLSDRFSAERPKGSFSTLEIQRTEQGDSAMYLCASSLGDRGLAEAFFGQGTRLTVV.

The chain carries TRBV7-9 and TRBJ1-3; D gene uncertain. Trimming pared 3 bases from V and 1 base from J, leaving 10 bases between. Germline V gene data show CDR1 as SEHNR and CDR2 as FQNEAQ (reference sequence). This CDR3 has 15 residues. CDR3 sequence reads: CASSLRVLSGNTIYF. The CDR3 DNA reads as TGTGCCAGCAGCTTGCGGGTCTTATCTGGAAACACCATATATTTT.

The chain joins TRBV7-2 to TRBJ2-3, with 9 bases identical to TRBD2. The CDR3 covers 15 residues. The germline CDR1 and CDR2 sequences are SGHTA and FQGNSA. V shed 4 bases and J 4 bases; nucleotides not matched to a gene: 6. This chain's CDR3 is CASSSRGGGADTQYF. For the CDR3, the DNA is TGTGCCAGCAGCTCCCGCGGGGGGGGCGCAGATACGCAGTATTTT.

This chain connects TRBV19 to TRBJ1-4; TRBD1 might be the D (5 bases). CDR3 length equals 15 residues. Trimming pared 3 bases from V and 8 bases from J, leaving 16 bases between. Germline V gene sequence: CDR1 LNHDA, CDR2 SQIVND (reference sequence). CDR3 nucleotides: TGTGCCAGTAGTATCGGTGGCAGGGCACCCGAAAAACTGTTTTTT. Encoded protein: CASSIGGRAPEKLFF.

A single count supports this clone. The chain uses TRBV19 and TRBJ2-1, with 10 bases lining up with TRBD1. Germline V gene sequence: CDR1 LNHDA, CDR2 SQIVND (reference sequence). The CDR3 has 15 residues. The trim removed 4 bases at V and 2 bases at J, leaving 2 bases unmatched. The CDR3 protein is CASSTGQGAYNEQFF. The CDR3, as DNA: TGTGCCAGTAGTACCGGACAGGGGGCCTACAATGAGCAGTTCTTC.

This chain links TRBV6-5 with TRBJ2-1, with D perhaps matching TRBD2 (6 bases). The CDR3 is 15 residues long. CDR1 and CDR2 (germline): MNHEY, SVGAGI. V was pared by 0 bases and J by 9 bases, with 15 bases between. CDR3 region: CASSYSGGISSEQFF. DNA for the CDR3: TGTGCCAGCAGTTACTCCGGCGGGATCTCGAGTGAGCAGTTCTTC.

V usage is TRBV18 and J usage is TRBJ1-3, with D unclear. This CDR3 spans 13 amino acids. With 0 bases removed from V and 11 bases from J, the gap between germline ends came to 11 bases. Looked up from germline, CDR1 is KGHSH and CDR2 is LQKENI. CDR3 sequence (DNA): TGTGCCAGCTCACCACCAGCAGGCGAGCCCATATATTTT. As protein: CASSPPAGEPIYF.

This sequence joins TRBV7-7 and TRBJ2-1, with TRBD1 matching 7 bases. J lost 3 bases, V lost 1 base, and 3 bases had no gene match. Germline V gene data show CDR1 as SSHAT and CDR2 as FNYEAQ (reference sequence). CDR3 length: 15 residues. CDR3 amino acids: CASSLDGDSYNEQFF. Written as DNA, the CDR3 is TGTGCCAGCAGCTTAGATGGGGACAGCTACAATGAGCAGTTCTTC.

Comments on this clone: Other nucleotide sequences in the sample specify the same CDR3. This rearrangement joins TRBV19 to TRBJ1-1; 9 bases align to TRBD1. Germline V CDR1 and CDR2: LNHDA, SQIVND (reference sequence). This CDR3 region has 14 residues. Trimming cost V 3 bases and J 4 bases; bases outside gene matches: 3. CDR3 sequence (DNA): TGTGCCAGTAGTATCGACAGGGGGGGCACTGAAGCTTTCTTT. Amino acids: CASSIDRGGTEAFF. The variable domain in full, with the rest retrieved from reference TRBV19 and TRBJ1-1, is DGGITQSPKYLFRKEGQNVTLSCEQNLNHDAMYWYRQDPGQGLRLIYYSQIVNDFQKGDIAEGYSVSREKKESFPLTVTSAQKNPTAFYLCASSIDRGGTEAFFGQGTRLTVV.

The chain has TRBV6-5 and TRBJ1-3; the D is unclear. The CDR3 length is 16 residues. V was pared by 2 bases and J by 4 bases, with 15 bases between. Germline V gene data show CDR1 as MNHEY and CDR2 as SVGAGI. The CDR3 reads CASSYEEHGLGNTIYF. In nucleotides, the CDR3 is TGTGCCAGCAGTTACGAAGAACACGGACTCGGAAACACCATATATTTT.

The chain joins TRBV18 to TRBJ1-5; the match to TRBD1 covers 8 bases. Per germline, CDR1 KGHSH and CDR2 LQKENI. This CDR3 has 16 residues. The junction had 9 bases not matched to a gene; V was cut back by 6 bases and J by 2 bases. CDR3 nucleotide sequence: TGTGCCAGCTCCCCCAGGGGGCGCGGGGGCAATCAGCCCCAGCATTTT. Translating gives CASSPRGRGGNQPQHF.

The rearrangement joins TRBV28 to TRBJ1-6; D perhaps matches TRBD1 (5 bases). Germline values: CDR1 MDHEN, CDR2 SYDVKM. This CDR3 contains 14 residues. Trimming stripped 3 bases from V and 5 bases from J, with 8 bases between. Here the CDR3 DNA reads TGTGCCAGCAGTTTGCAGGGAAATAATTCACCCCTCCACTTT. This codes for CASSLQGNNSPLHF.

This clone was recorded once. J is TRBJ1-1 and V is TRBV5-1; no firm D call. The CDR3 has 13 residues. The germline V and J ends were trimmed by 4 bases and 1 base, with 8 bases remaining between them. Per germline, CDR1 SGHRS and CDR2 YFSETQ. The CDR3 coding sequence is TGCGCCAGCAGCGCCGGTGGGAACACTGAAGCTTTCTTT. As protein: CASSAGGNTEAFF. Complete variable domain (other parts from reference TRBV5-1 and TRBJ1-1): KAGVTQTPRYLIKTRGQQVTLSCSPISGHRSVSWYQQTPGQGLQFLFEYFSETQRNKGNFPGRFSGRQFSNSRSEMNVSTLELGDSALYLCASSAGGNTEAFFGQGTRLTVV.

The chain carries TRBV20-1 and TRBJ2-5; no definite D call. CDR1 is DFQATT and CDR2 is SNEGSKA in the germline V gene (reference sequence). The CDR3 runs to 11 residues. With 4 bases removed from V and 5 bases from J, the gap between germline ends came to 8 bases. CDR3: CSATGLETQYF. Written as DNA, the CDR3 is TGCAGTGCTACCGGTTTGGAGACCCAGTACTTC.

DNA for the CDR3: TGTGCCAGCAGTTACTCGGACACCCTGCTAGGTGGCTACACCTTC. Translated, it gives CASSYSDTLLGGYTF. V and J are TRBV6-5 and TRBJ1-2; tentatively, D is TRBD1 (5 bases). CDR3 size: 15 residues. Trimming cost V 0 bases and J 7 bases, with 15 bases left between them. Looked up from germline, CDR1 is MNHEY and CDR2 is SVGAGI.